This TCR beta chain was profiled in a study of Graves' ophthalmopathy and Graves' hyperthyroidism (dated by TCRdb to between 2018 and 2020). About the full investigation: Peripheral blood was collected before any treatment was given, at the time of initial diagnosis. The study used signatures of the TCR beta repertoire to tell Graves' ophthalmopathy apart from Graves' hyperthyroidism and to predict which patients would progress to ophthalmopathy. In total, around 130 blood samples were TCR-sequenced: 43 ophthalmopathy, roughly 77 hyperthyroidism and around 17 hyperthyroidism-to-ophthalmopathy patients. A discovery set of 100 or so patients (roughly 41 ophthalmopathy, 57 stable hyperthyroidism) was enrolled to explore V-J signatures distinguishing ophthalmopathy from hyperthyroidism. An independent validation cohort comprised some 19 hyperthyroidism patients and roughly 15 patients who later progressed from hyperthyroidism to ophthalmopathy. In roughly 6 hyperthyroidism patients, T-cell repertoires of thyroid tissue and blood were compared. After sampling, hyperthyroidism patients received methimazole starting at 30 mg daily, and ophthalmopathy patients received high-dose intravenous methylprednisolone. Broad study findings and their caveats: Sample size was not statistically predetermined, and group allocation was not concealed from the investigators. In validation, the model predicted ophthalmopathy progression with 70.59% sensitivity and roughly 72% specificity; some 13 predicted patients were CT-confirmed with GO in a median of about 6.2 months. Most of the expanded thyroid clonotypes with a frequency above 0.001 were also detected in blood, and it was suggested that the thyroid immune response may be reflected by blood repertoires. In cross-validation, the 13-signature model distinguished ophthalmopathy from stable hyperthyroidism with about 89% sensitivity and over 81% specificity, while in the test set the corresponding values were roughly 80% and 75%.

Ophthalmopathy patients had moderately to severely active disease, Clinical Activity Score of at least 3, NOSPECS grade of at least 4, and disease duration under 3 months. Patients were excluded if they had other autoimmune diseases, uncontrolled infections, pregnancy or lactation. Diagnosis was based on clinical symptoms, serum thyroxine, TRAb, thyroid ultrasound and orbital computed tomography. Using Ficoll-Paque density gradient centrifugation, PBMCs were isolated from 9 to 10 ml of fresh peripheral blood. Total RNA was extracted with Trizol reagent and quality-checked on an Agilent 2100 Bioanalyzer. For repertoire sequencing, TCR beta CDR3 regions were amplified from RNA transcripts. The first round was an RT-PCR using HTBI primers with the Qiagen OneStep RT-PCR kit, and this first round was followed by a second-round multiplex PCR, then size selection and purification. The libraries underwent paired-end sequencing with 100 bp reads on an Illumina HiSeq2000. Processing in the source paper ran as follows. SOAPnuke was used to process the reads, throwing out any read that had adapters, had uncalled bases, had a mean Phred below 15, or lacked an exact constant-primer or identifier match. COPE v1.2.5 was used to merge the high-quality paired reads. Clonotypes were defined as unique nucleotide sequences and were aligned to IMGT TRB V, D and J references using MiTCR v1.1. Only V-J combinations with frequency above 0.0001 were analysed, covering approximately 99% of repertoires. For each V-J combination, a TCR clonal expansion and chaos score was defined as the ratio of F50 clonal expansion to chaos observed in the TCRdist matrix. Welch's t-statistics and random forest were used to reduce the features to 10 to 15 V-J combinations, which were then used as input to a naive Bayes classifier. The similarity between thyroid and blood repertoires was quantified using the Morisita-Horn index. TCRdb reanalyzed the raw reads on its own, using fastp at Q25 for trimming and MiXCR for clone calling, and kept in-frame beta chains. Records with the same CDR3 protein are collapsed into one entry carrying the most frequent genes and DNA. Clone size and V and J calls follow TCRdb, not the original study. Here the sample has almost 750,000 distinct CDR3 sequences; 35% to 50% occur a single time. About 40% of the sample is held by the ten biggest clonotypes.

Concerning this clonotype itself: The specificity of this receptor is unknown. A junction boundary mismatches the germline segment, possibly from a read error.

The receptor's source is an adult man with Graves' ophthalmopathy. Sequencing input: peripheral blood.

Here the CDR3 is given as CASSEARLAGGPGETLYF. The nucleotides read TGTGCCAGCAGTGAGGCGAGACTAGCGGGAGGGCCCGGAGAGACCCTGTACTTC. The V gene is TRBV2 and the J gene is TRBJ2-5, with 14 middle bases fitting TRBD2. Counted from cysteine to phenylalanine, this CDR3 has 18 amino acids. CDR3 DNA is the only sequence kept; it has 54 bases, read in frame from the first base. For CDR1 and CDR2, the germline V gene lists SNHLY and FYNNEI.